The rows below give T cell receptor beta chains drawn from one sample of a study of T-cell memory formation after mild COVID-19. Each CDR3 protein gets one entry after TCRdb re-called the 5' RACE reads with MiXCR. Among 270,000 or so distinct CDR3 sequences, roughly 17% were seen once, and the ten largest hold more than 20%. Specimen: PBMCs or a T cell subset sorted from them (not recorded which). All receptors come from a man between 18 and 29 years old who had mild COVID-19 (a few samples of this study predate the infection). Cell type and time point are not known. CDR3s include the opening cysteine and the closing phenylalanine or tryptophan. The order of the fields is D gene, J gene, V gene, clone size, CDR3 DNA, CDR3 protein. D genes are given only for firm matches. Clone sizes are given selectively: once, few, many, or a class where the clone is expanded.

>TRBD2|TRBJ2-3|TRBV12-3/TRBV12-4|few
TGTGCCAGCAGGTTGAATGCCCTAGCGGGGGGGAACACAGATACGCAGTATTTT
CASRLNALAGGNTDTQYF
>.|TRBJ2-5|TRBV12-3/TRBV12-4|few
TGTGCCAGCTGGCTCTGGGGGGCTGAGACCCAGTACTTC
CASWLWGAETQYF
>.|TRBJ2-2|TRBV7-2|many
TGTGCCAGCAGCTTAGTCGGACCCGGGGAGCTGTTTTTT
CASSLVGPGELFF
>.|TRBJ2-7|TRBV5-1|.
TGCGCCAGCAGCTTCGACAGGACCTACGAGCAGTACTTC
CASSFDRTYEQYF
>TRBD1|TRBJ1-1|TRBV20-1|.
TGCAGTGCTGACAGGGGAAGATACACTGAAGCTTTCTTT
CSADRGRYTEAFF
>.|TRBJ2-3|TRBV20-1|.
TGCAGTGCTAGGGCCCGGACCTCTAGCACAGATACGCAGTATTTT
CSARARTSSTDTQYF
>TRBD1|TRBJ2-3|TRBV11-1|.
TGTGCCAGCAGCCCGTCGGACAGGGTAACAGATACGCAGTATTTT
CASSPSDRVTDTQYF
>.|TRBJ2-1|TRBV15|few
TGTGCCACCAGCTTGGGGTACAATGAGCAGTTCTTC
CATSLGYNEQFF
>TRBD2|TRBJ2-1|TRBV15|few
TGTGCCACCAGCAGAGGGACTAGCTCCTACAATGAGCAGTTCTTC
CATSRGTSSYNEQFF
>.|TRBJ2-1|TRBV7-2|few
TGTGCCAGCAGAGATATCGGGACATTCGGCGATGAGCAGTTCTTC
CASRDIGTFGDEQFF
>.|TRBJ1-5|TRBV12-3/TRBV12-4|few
TGTGCCAGCAGTTTATCTTACAGGGCTAGCAATCAGCCCCAGCATTTT
CASSLSYRASNQPQHF
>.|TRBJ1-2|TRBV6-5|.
TGTGCCAGCAGCCACTTTACTACCGGGACGGGAGCGAATCCGGACACCTTC
CASSHFTTGTGANPDTF
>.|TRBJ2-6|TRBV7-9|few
TGTGCCAGCAGCTTAGAAGGGGCCAACGTCCTGACTTTC
CASSLEGANVLTF
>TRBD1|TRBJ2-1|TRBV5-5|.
TGTGCCAGCAGCTTTTCTGACAGGGCCTACAATGAGCAGTTCTTC
CASSFSDRAYNEQFF
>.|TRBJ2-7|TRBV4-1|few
TGCGCCAGCAGCCAAGTCGGCGGATACTCCTACGAGCAGTACTTC
CASSQVGGYSYEQYF
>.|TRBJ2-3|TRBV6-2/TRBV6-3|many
TGTGCCAGCAAAAGGAGGGCTAGCGGCACAGATACGCAGTATTTT
CASKRRASGTDTQYF
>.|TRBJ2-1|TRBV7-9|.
TGTGCCAGCAGCTTATCCCAGGGGCTTGATGAGCAGTTCTTC
CASSLSQGLDEQFF
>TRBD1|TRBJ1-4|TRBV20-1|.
TGCAGTGCTCACAGGGGTTTTGCAACTAATGAAAAACTGTTTTTT
CSAHRGFATNEKLFF
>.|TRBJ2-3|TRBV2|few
TGTGCCAGCAGTGCAGGGATTGGCGGCACAGATACGCAGTATTTT
CASSAGIGGTDTQYF
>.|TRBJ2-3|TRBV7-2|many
TGTGCCAGCAGCTTAGGTGCAGATACGCAGTATTTT
CASSLGADTQYF
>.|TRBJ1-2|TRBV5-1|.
TGCGCCAGCAGCTTGGTATATCAGGGTAGAGATGGCTACACCTTC
CASSLVYQGRDGYTF
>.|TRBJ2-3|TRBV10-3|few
TGTGCCATCAGTGAGTTTAGCGAGACGGCAGATACGCAGTATTTT
CAISEFSETADTQYF
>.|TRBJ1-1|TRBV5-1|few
TGCGCCAGCAGTCCCAACATCGGTGGCACTGAAGCTTTCTTT
CASSPNIGGTEAFF
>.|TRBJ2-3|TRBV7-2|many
TGTGCCAGCAGCTTCGGCCCAGGGGGGGCCGCAGATACGCAGTATTTT
CASSFGPGGAADTQYF
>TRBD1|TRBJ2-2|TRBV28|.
TGTGCCAGCAAGACAGGGGCGAACACCGGGGAGCTGTTTTTT
CASKTGANTGELFF
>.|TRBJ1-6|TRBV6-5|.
TGTGCCAGCCATCGGGGGTGGCCCTCCTATAATTCACCCCTCCACTTT
CASHRGWPSYNSPLHF
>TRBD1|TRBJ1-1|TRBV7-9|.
TGTGCCAGCAGCCCAAGGCCCAGGGGGCTCACTGAAGCTTTCTTT
CASSPRPRGLTEAFF
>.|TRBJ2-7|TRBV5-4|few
TGTGCCAGCAGCTTGGTAACCCCCCCCGAGCAGTACTTC
CASSLVTPPEQYF
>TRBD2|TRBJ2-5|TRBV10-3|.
TGTGCCATCAGTTCTTCTAGCGGGGGGGAGGAGACCCAGTACTTC
CAISSSSGGEETQYF
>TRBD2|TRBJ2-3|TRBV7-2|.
TGTGCCAGCAGCTTCAGAGCGGGGGACACAGATACGCAGTATTTT
CASSFRAGDTDTQYF
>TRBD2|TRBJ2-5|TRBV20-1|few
TGCAGTGCTAGAGATCGGTCCCCGGCGGGGGACGAGACCCAGTACTTC
CSARDRSPAGDETQYF
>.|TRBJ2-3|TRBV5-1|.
TGCGCCAGCAGCTTGTGGGCCACAGATACGCAGTATTTT
CASSLWATDTQYF
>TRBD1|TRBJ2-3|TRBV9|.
TGTGCCAGCAGCGTACGGACAGGGGGAATCACAGATACGCAGTATTTT
CASSVRTGGITDTQYF
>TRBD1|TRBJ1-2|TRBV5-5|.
TGTGCCAGCAGCCGCTCGACAGGGGGTCTTCGCTATGGCTACACCTTC
CASSRSTGGLRYGYTF
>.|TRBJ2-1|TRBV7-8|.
TGTGCCAGCAGCCCAACGGGACGGACCCTCGGTGAGCAGTTCTTC
CASSPTGRTLGEQFF
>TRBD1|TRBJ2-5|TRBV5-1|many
TGCGCCAGCAGCCTGGCGACAGGGCAAGAGACCCAGTACTTC
CASSLATGQETQYF
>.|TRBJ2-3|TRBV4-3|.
TGCGCCAGCAGCCAAGATAGAACAGGTGAAGATACGCAGTATTTT
CASSQDRTGEDTQYF
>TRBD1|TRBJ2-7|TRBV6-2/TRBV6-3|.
TGTGCCAGCAGTTACCCGGGACAGGAACCTCCCTACGAGCAGTACTTC
CASSYPGQEPPYEQYF
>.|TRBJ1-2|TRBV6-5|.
TGTGCCAGCTCCCCAGGGTACGGGAGCGCGGCTAACTATGGCTACACCTTC
CASSPGYGSAANYGYTF
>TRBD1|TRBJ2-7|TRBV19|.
TGTGCCAGTAGTATAGATCCCCGGACAGGGATGTACGAGCAGTACTTC
CASSIDPRTGMYEQYF
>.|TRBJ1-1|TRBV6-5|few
TGTGCCAGCAGGGGGGGAAGCACTGAAGCTTTCTTT
CASRGGSTEAFF
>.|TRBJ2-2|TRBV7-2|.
TGTGCCAGCTCCACTAGATCGAACACCGGGGAGCTGTTTTTT
CASSTRSNTGELFF
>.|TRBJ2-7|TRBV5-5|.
TGTGCCAGCAGCTTGACAGCATCCTACGAGCAGTACTTC
CASSLTASYEQYF
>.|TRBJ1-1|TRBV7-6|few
TGTGCCAGCAGCCCTTGGCCCTCCTCGAACACTGAAGCTTTCTTT
CASSPWPSSNTEAFF
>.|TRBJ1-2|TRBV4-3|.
TGCGCCAGCAGCCAAGATAAGGTTACTGGTTACACCTTC
CASSQDKVTGYTF
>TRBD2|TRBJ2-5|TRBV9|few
TGTGCCAGCAGCCCCGGGGGGGCCAATGTGGAGACCCAGTACTTC
CASSPGGANVETQYF
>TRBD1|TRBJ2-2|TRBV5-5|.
TGTGCCAGCAGCTTTGGGACAGGGAACACCGGGGAGCTGTTTTTT
CASSFGTGNTGELFF
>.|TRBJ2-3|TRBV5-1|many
TGCGCCAGCAGCTTAGCGGATTCGGGTGGCACAGATACGCAGTATTTT
CASSLADSGGTDTQYF
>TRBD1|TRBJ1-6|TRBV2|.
TGTGCCAGTAAACAGGGGATTCACTCACCCCTCCACTTT
CASKQGIHSPLHF
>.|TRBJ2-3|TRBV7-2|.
TGTGCCAGCAGCTTAGGCTGGACAGATACGCAGTATTTT
CASSLGWTDTQYF
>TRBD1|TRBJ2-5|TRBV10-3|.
TGTGCCATCGGAAGGACAGGGGGGCAAGAGACCCAGTACTTC
CAIGRTGGQETQYF
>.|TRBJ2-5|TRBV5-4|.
TGTGCCAGCAGCTTGGCCACGGGCTGGAAGACCCAGTACTTC
CASSLATGWKTQYF
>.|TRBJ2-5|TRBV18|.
TGTGCCAGCTCACCAAGAGTCCGCAGGGCTTTCCAAGAGACCCAGTACTTC
CASSPRVRRAFQETQYF